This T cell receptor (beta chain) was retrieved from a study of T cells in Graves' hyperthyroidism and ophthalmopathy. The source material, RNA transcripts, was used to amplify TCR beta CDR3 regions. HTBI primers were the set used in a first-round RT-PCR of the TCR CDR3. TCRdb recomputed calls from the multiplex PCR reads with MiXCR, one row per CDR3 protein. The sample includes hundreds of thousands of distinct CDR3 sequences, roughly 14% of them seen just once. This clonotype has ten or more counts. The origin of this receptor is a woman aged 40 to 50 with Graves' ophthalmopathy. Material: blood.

DNA of the CDR3: TGTGCCAGCAGTCCATGGGCAGGGGGCGAGTACGAGCAGTACTTC. As protein: CASSPWAGGEYEQYF. This chain connects TRBV27 to TRBJ2-7; 8 bases match TRBD1. CDR1 MNHEY and CDR2 SMNVEV come from the germline V gene (reference sequence). The CDR3 extends over 15 amino acids. V shed 5 bases and J 4 bases; nucleotides not matched to a gene: 10.